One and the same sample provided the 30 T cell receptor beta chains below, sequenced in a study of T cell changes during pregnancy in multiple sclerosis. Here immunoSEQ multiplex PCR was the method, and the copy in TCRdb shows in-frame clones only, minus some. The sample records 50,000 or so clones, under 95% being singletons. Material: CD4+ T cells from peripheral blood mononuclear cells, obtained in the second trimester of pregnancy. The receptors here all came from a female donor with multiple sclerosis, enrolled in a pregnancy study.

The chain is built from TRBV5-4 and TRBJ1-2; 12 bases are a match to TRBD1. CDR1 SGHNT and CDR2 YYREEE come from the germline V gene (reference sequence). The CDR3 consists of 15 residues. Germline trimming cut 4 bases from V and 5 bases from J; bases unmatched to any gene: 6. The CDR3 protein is CASSAGTGGYYGYTF. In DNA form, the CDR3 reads TGTGCCAGCAGCGCCGGGACAGGGGGCTATTATGGCTACACCTTC.

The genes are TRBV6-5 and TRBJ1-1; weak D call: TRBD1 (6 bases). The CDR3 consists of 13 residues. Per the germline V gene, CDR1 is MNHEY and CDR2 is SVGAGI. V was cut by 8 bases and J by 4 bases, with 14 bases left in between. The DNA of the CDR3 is TGTGCCAGCGGGACACTTAGGGGCACTGAAGCTTTCTTT. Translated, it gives CASGTLRGTEAFF.

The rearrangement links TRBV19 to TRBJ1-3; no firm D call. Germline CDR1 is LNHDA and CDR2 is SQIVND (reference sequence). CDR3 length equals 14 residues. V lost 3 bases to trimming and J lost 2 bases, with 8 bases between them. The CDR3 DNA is TGTGCCAGTAGTATGAGGGATGCTGGAAACACCATATATTTT. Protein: CASSMRDAGNTIYF.

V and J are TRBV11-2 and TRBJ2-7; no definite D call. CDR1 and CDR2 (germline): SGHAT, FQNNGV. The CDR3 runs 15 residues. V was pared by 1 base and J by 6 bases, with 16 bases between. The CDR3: CASSLVATASSEQYF. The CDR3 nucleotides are TGTGCCAGCAGCTTAGTGGCAACAGCCAGTTCCGAGCAGTACTTC.

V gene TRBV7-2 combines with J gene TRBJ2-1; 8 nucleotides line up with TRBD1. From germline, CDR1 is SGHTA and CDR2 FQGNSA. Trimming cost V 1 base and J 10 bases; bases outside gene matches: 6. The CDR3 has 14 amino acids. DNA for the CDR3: TGTGCCAGCAGCTTAGGGGGATGGGACAGGGAGCAGTTCTTC. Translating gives CASSLGGWDREQFF.

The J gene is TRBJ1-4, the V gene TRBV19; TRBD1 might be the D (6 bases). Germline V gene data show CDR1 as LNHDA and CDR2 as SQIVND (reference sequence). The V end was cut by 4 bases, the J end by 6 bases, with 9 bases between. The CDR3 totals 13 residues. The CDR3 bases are TGTGCCAGTAGTAAACAGGGATATGAAAAACTGTTTTTT. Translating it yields CASSKQGYEKLFF.

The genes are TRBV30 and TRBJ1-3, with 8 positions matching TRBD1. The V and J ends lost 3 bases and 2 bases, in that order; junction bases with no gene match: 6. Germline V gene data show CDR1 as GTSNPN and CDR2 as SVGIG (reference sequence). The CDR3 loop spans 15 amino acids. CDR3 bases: TGTGCCTGGAGGTGGGCCAGGGGGCCTGGAAACACCATATATTTT. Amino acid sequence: CAWRWARGPGNTIYF.

CDR3: CASSQGAGGTEAFF. In nucleotides, the CDR3 is TGCGCCAGCAGCCAGGGTGCCGGGGGCACTGAAGCTTTCTTT. The chain carries TRBV4-3 and TRBJ1-1, with D possibly matching TRBD1 (5 bases). The germline gives CDR1 LGHNA, CDR2 YSLEER. CDR3 length: 14 residues. V was shortened by 3 bases and J by 4 bases, with 12 bases between the two germline ends.

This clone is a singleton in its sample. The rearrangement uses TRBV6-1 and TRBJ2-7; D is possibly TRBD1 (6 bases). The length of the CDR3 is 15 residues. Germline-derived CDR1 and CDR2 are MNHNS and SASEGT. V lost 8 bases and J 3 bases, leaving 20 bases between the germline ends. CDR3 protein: CASLTTRTVRYEQYF. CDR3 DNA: TGTGCCAGCTTAACAACCCGGACAGTCCGCTACGAGCAGTACTTC.

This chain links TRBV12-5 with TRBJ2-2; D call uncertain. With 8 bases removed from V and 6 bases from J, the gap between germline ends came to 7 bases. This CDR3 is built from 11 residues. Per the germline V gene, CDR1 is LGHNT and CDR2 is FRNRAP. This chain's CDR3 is CASLAAGELFF. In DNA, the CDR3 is TGTGCTAGTCTCGCGGCCGGGGAGCTGTTTTTT.

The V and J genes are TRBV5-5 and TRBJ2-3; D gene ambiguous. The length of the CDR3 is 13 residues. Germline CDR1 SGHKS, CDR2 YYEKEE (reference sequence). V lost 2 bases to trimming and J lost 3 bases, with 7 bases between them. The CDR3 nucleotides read TGTGCCAGCAGCTTAAGACTTACAGATACGCAGTATTTT. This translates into CASSLRLTDTQYF.

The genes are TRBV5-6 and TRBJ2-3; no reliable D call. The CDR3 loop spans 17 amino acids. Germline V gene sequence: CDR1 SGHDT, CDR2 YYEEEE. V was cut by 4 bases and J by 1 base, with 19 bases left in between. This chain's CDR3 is CASSHIDQVLGTDTQYF. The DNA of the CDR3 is TGTGCCAGCAGCCACATAGACCAGGTGTTGGGCACAGATACGCAGTATTTT.

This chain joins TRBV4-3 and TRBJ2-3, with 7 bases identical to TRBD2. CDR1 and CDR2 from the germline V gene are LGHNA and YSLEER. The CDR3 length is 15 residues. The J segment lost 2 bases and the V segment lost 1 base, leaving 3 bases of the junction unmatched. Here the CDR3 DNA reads TGCGCCAGCAGCCAAGTACGGGGGGACACAGATACGCAGTATTTT. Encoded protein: CASSQVRGDTDTQYF.

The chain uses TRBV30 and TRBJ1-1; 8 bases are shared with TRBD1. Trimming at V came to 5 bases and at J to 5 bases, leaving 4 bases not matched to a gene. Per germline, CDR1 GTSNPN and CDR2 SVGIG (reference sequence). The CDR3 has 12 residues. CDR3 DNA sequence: TGTGCCTGGCTTACAGGGGGTACTGAAGCTTTCTTT. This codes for CAWLTGGTEAFF.

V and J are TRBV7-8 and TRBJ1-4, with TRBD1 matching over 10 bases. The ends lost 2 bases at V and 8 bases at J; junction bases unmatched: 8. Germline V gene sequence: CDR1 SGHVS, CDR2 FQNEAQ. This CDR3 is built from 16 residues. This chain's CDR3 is CASSLPGGTGVEKLFF. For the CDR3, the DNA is TGTGCCAGCAGCTTACCTGGCGGGACAGGGGTCGAAAAACTGTTTTTT.

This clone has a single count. DNA for the CDR3: TGTGCCAGCAGCGTAGTAGCGCGCCCAGATACGCAGTATTTT. Its protein is CASSVVARPDTQYF. V and J are TRBV9 and TRBJ2-3; the D gene is possibly TRBD2 (5 bases). The CDR3 extends over 14 amino acids. Between the trimmed V and J ends, which lost 0 bases and 4 bases, there was a span of 9 bases. Germline values: CDR1 SGDLS, CDR2 YYNGEE.

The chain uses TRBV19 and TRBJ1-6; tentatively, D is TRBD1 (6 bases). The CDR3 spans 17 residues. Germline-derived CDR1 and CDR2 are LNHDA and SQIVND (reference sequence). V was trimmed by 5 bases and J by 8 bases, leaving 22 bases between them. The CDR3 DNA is TGTGCCAGTAGTTCTTACGCACAGGGTGGAACGGATTCACCCCTCCACTTT. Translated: CASSSYAQGGTDSPLHF.

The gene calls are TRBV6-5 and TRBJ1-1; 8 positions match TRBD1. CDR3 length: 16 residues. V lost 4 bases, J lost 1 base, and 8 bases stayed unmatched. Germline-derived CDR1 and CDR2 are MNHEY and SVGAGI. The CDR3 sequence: CASSSRTGRGNTEAFF. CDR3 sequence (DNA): TGTGCCAGCAGTTCCCGGACAGGGAGAGGGAACACTGAAGCTTTCTTT.

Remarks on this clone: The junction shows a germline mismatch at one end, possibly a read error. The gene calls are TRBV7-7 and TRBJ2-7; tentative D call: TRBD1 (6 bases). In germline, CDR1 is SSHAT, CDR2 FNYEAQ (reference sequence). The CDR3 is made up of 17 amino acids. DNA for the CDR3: TGTGCTAGCAGCTTTTTTGCTAGGCAGGGGAGAAGGTACGAGCAGTACTTC. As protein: CASSFFARQGRRYEQYF.

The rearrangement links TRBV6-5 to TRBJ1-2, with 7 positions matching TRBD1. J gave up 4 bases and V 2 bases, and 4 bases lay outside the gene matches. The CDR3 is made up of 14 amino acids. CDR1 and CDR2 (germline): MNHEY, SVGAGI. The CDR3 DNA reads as TGTGCCAGCAGTTACGCGGGACAGCTCTATGGCTACACCTTC. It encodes CASSYAGQLYGYTF.

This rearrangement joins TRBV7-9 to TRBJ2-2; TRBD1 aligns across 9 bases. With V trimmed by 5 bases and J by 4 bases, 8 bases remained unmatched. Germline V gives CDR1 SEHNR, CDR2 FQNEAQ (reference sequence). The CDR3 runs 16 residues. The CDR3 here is CASSPRDREFTGELFF. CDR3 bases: TGTGCCAGCAGCCCCCGGGACAGGGAATTCACCGGGGAGCTGTTTTTT.

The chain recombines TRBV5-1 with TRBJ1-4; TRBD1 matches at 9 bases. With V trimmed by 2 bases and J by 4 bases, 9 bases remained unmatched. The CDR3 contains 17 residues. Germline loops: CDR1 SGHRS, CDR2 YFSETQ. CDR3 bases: TGCGCCAGCAGCTTATCTTCCGGGACAGGGCATAATGAAAAACTGTTTTTT. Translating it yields CASSLSSGTGHNEKLFF.

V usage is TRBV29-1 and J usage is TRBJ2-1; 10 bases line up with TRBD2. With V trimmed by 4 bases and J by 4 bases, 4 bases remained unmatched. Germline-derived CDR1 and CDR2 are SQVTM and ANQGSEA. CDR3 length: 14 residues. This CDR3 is CSVAAGGPYNEQFF. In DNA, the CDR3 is TGCAGCGTTGCAGCGGGGGGGCCTTACAATGAGCAGTTCTTC.

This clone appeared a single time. The chain's CDR3 is CASSPTSRGTDTQYF. For the CDR3, the DNA is TGTGCCAGCAGCCCCACTAGTCGGGGCACAGATACGCAGTATTTT. The chain employs TRBV2 and TRBJ2-3; maybe TRBD2 (5 bases). CDR3 size: 15 residues. V shed 6 bases and J shed 1 base, with 14 bases lying between them. Per the germline V gene, CDR1 is SNHLY and CDR2 is FYNNEI. Drawing the rest from reference TRBV2 and TRBJ2-3, the complete variable domain is EPEVTQTPSHQVTQMGQEVILRCVPISNHLYFYWYRQILGQKVEFLVSFYNNEISEKSEIFDDQFSVERPDGSNFTLKIRSTKLEDSAMYFCASSPTSRGTDTQYFGPGTRLTVL.

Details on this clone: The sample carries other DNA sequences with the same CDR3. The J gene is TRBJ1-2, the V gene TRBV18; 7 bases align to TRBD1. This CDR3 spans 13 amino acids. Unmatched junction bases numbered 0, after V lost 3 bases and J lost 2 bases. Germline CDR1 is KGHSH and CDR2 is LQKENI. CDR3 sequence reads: CASSPDRNYGYTF. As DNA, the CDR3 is TGTGCCAGCTCACCGGACAGGAACTATGGCTACACCTTC.

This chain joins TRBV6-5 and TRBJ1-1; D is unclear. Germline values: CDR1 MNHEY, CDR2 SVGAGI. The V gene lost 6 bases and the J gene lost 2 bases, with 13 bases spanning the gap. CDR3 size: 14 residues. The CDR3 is CASSPVTFNTEAFF. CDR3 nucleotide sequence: TGTGCCAGCAGCCCCGTGACATTCAACACTGAAGCTTTCTTT.

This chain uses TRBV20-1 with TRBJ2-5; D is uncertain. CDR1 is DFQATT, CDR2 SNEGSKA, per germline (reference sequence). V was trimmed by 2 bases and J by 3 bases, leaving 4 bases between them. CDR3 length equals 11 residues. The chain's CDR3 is CSARQEETQYF. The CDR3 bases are TGCAGTGCTAGACAGGAAGAGACCCAGTACTTC.

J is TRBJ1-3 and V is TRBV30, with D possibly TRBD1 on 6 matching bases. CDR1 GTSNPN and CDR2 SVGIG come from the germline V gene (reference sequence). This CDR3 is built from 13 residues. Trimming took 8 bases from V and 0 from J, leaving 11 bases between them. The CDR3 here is CAGDTFSGNTIYF. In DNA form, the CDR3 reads TGTGCCGGGGACACCTTCTCTGGAAACACCATATATTTT.

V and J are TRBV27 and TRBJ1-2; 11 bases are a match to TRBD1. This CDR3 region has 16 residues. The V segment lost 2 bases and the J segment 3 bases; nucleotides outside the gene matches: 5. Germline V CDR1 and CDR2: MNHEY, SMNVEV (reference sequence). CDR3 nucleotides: TGTGCCAGCAGTTTAGTTCGGGGACAGGGGGACTATGGCTACACCTTC. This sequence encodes CASSLVRGQGDYGYTF.

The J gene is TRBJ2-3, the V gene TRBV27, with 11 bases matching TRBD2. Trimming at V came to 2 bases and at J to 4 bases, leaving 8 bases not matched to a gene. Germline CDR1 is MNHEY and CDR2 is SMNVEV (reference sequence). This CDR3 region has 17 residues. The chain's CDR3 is CASSLRGTSGGPDTQYF. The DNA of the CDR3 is TGTGCCAGCAGTTTAAGGGGGACTAGCGGTGGTCCAGATACGCAGTATTTT.